The 20 T cell receptor beta chains below come from one sample, sequenced in a study of blood T cell repertoires in COVID-19. Assay: immunoSEQ multiplex PCR; the TCRdb copy retains only in-frame clones and omits some. Of some 50,000 clones listed, about 80% are singletons. Material for sequencing was peripheral blood. The receptors were sampled from a human donor in a cohort sampled during active COVID-19.

The CDR3 DNA reads as TGTGCCAGCAGCTACGGGCTAGCTCCTCACACCGGGGAGCTGTTTTTT. This encodes CASSYGLAPHTGELFF. The chain joins TRBV6-5 to TRBJ2-2, with D perhaps matching TRBD2 (5 bases). Germline V gives CDR1 MNHEY, CDR2 SVGAGI. V lost 6 bases and J 3 bases, leaving 17 bases between the germline ends. The CDR3 is 16 residues long.

This chain uses TRBV19 with TRBJ2-5, with 8 nucleotides matching TRBD2. CDR1 is LNHDA, CDR2 SQIVND, per germline (reference sequence). The J segment lost 3 bases and the V segment lost 0 bases, leaving 9 bases of the junction unmatched. The CDR3 spans 17 residues. The CDR3: CASSIEGTSFGEETQYF. DNA of the CDR3: TGTGCCAGTAGTATAGAGGGGACTAGTTTCGGGGAAGAGACCCAGTACTTC.

V and J are TRBV11-2 and TRBJ2-7, with a tentative D call TRBD1 (6 bases). Looked up from germline, CDR1 is SGHAT and CDR2 is FQNNGV. The CDR3 consists of 14 residues. V dropped 6 bases and J dropped 2 bases, with 14 bases sitting between them. In DNA form, the CDR3 reads TGTGCCAGCAGGTCTCAACAGGGTACCTACGAGCAGTACTTC. Translating gives CASRSQQGTYEQYF.

The rearrangement links TRBV3-1 (or the pseudogene TRBV3-2) to TRBJ1-5; TRBD1 matches at 8 bases. V shed 2 bases and J 6 bases; nucleotides not matched to a gene: 6. Per the germline V gene, CDR1 is LGHDT and CDR2 is YNNKEL (reference sequence). This CDR3 is built from 15 residues. The CDR3 coding sequence is TGTGCCAGCAGCCAACGGACAGGGAATCCTCAGCCCCAGCATTTT. It specifies CASSQRTGNPQPQHF.

This rearrangement joins TRBV6-5 to TRBJ1-2, with D uncertain. The germline CDR1 and CDR2 sequences are MNHEY and SVGAGI. The CDR3 is made up of 15 amino acids. Trimming took off 9 bases at V and 1 base at J, with 18 bases between the two ends. CDR3 loop: CASYPFQALNYGYTF. CDR3 DNA sequence: TGTGCCAGTTACCCCTTCCAGGCACTTAACTATGGCTACACCTTC.

The CDR3 coding sequence is TGTGCCAGCAAAACCATCCTAGCCCGCTTTGGTGACCAGTACTTC. Encoded protein: CASKTILARFGDQYF. This chain joins TRBV28 and TRBJ2-5, with D possibly TRBD2 on 5 matching bases. This CDR3 region has 15 residues. The ends were cut back, 7 bases at V and 10 bases at J, with 25 bases in the middle. Germline lookup yields CDR1 MDHEN and CDR2 SYDVKM.

This clone was counted once. The V call is TRBV5-4, the J call TRBJ1-2; 8 bases are shared with TRBD1. Germline CDR1 is SGHNT and CDR2 is YYREEE (reference sequence). The V segment lost 4 bases and the J segment 2 bases; nucleotides outside the gene matches: 10. This CDR3 is built from 16 residues. The CDR3 region has the DNA TGTGCCAGCAGCCAAATCACAGGGGGAGGGAACTATGGCTACACCTTC. It yields the protein CASSQITGGGNYGYTF.

The V and J genes are TRBV7-9 and TRBJ1-2; D is unresolved. Germline V gives CDR1 SEHNR, CDR2 FQNEAQ (reference sequence). The CDR3 is made up of 14 amino acids. V was shortened by 5 bases and J by 4 bases, with 14 bases between the two germline ends. The CDR3 sequence: CASSLEEDRYGYTF. CDR3 in DNA: TGTGCCAGCAGCCTAGAGGAGGACCGCTATGGCTACACCTTC.

This clone appeared a few times. The CDR3 reads CASSLATPVPGLAGGISKQYF. In DNA form, the CDR3 reads TGCGCCAGCAGCCTCGCTACACCGGTCCCGGGACTAGCGGGAGGTATTAGTAAGCAGTACTTC. J is TRBJ2-7 and V is TRBV5-1, with TRBD2 matching over 15 bases. Trimming took 4 bases from V and 8 from J; bases not matched to a gene: 25. Germline CDR1 SGHRS, CDR2 YFSETQ. The CDR3 covers 21 residues.

The chain uses TRBV9 and TRBJ2-2; 12 positions agree with TRBD1. CDR1 and CDR2 (germline): SGDLS, YYNGEE. The CDR3 length is 14 residues. V shed 7 bases and J 7 bases; nucleotides not matched to a gene: 5. CDR3 nucleotides: TGTGCCAGCGGGGGACAGGGGGCGGTCGGGGAGCTGTTTTTT. It translates to CASGGQGAVGELFF.

This sequence joins TRBV11-3 and TRBJ2-3; 9 bases map to TRBD2. J was trimmed by 3 bases and V by 5 bases; bases with no gene match: 3. This CDR3 region has 14 residues. In germline, CDR1 is SGHNT, CDR2 YENEEA. The CDR3 DNA reads TGTGCCAGCAGCCAGGGACTAGCTACAGATACGCAGTATTTT. Its translation is CASSQGLATDTQYF.

This clone was seen just once. This chain links TRBV7-2 with TRBJ1-5, with 7 bases fitting TRBD1. Germline V CDR1 and CDR2: SGHTA, FQGNSA. V was pared by 8 bases and J by 6 bases, with 13 bases of the junction left unmatched. The length of the CDR3 is 15 residues. CDR3 bases: TGTGCCAGCTCACAAACCCGGGACAGTCCTCAGCCCCAGCATTTT. This translates into CASSQTRDSPQPQHF.

The chain combines TRBV18 with TRBJ1-5; D may be TRBD1 (5 bases). V lost 5 bases and J 15 bases, leaving 23 bases between the germline ends. Germline CDR1 and CDR2: KGHSH and LQKENI. The CDR3 has 14 residues. DNA for the CDR3: TGTGCCAGCTCAGGCAGGGTTGATCCCTCGGTGCGGCATTTT. Protein: CASSGRVDPSVRHF.

The CDR3 DNA follows: TGTGCCAGCAGTGACTCTGGGGGGACAGGGGGCTCTGAGCAGTTCTTC. It specifies CASSDSGGTGGSEQFF. V is TRBV6-4 and J is TRBJ2-1; TRBD1 matches 12 bases. The CDR3 length is 16 residues. Losses at the gene ends were 0 bases for V and 9 bases for J; bases not matched to a gene: 6. Germline loops: CDR1 MRHNA, CDR2 SNTAGT.

The chain combines TRBV6-2 or TRBV6-3 with TRBJ1-2, with D perhaps TRBD1 (6 bases). This CDR3 region has 15 residues. V lost 7 bases and J lost 3, with 18 bases in between. Germline CDR1 MNHEY, CDR2 SVGEGT. The CDR3 DNA sequence: TGTGCCAGCACCCCCCTGAGGGGGAACTACTATGGCTACACCTTC. Its translation: CASTPLRGNYYGYTF.

This chain uses TRBV13 with TRBJ1-2; D is unresolved. The CDR3 runs 13 residues. V was pared by 3 bases and J by 2 bases, with 7 bases between. The germline CDR1 and CDR2 sequences are PRHDT and FYEKMQ (reference sequence). The CDR3 protein is CASSFEQNYGYTF. CDR3 sequence (DNA): TGTGCCAGCAGCTTCGAACAGAACTATGGCTACACCTTC.

The chain joins TRBV5-1 to TRBJ2-1, with TRBD1 identical over 7 bases. Germline V gene lookup returns CDR1 SGHRS and CDR2 YFSETQ. CDR3 size: 14 residues. J lost 5 bases, V lost 4 bases, and 6 bases had no gene match. The CDR3 coding sequence is TGCGCCAGCAGCGAGGGACAGCCTAACAATGAGCAGTTCTTC. Its translation is CASSEGQPNNEQFF.

The CDR3 region is CAWTRTENYGYTF. The CDR3 coding sequence is TGTGCCTGGACCCGCACGGAGAACTATGGCTACACCTTC. The V gene is TRBV30, the J gene TRBJ1-2; D call uncertain. Germline V gene data show CDR1 as GTSNPN and CDR2 as SVGIG (reference sequence). Trimming pared 4 bases from V and 2 bases from J, leaving 11 bases between. The CDR3 is made up of 13 amino acids.

This clone was counted once. The chain carries TRBV7-2 and TRBJ2-2, with 9 bases aligning to TRBD1. The CDR3 spans 16 residues. Unmatched junction bases numbered 7, after V lost 7 bases and J lost 1 base. Germline V gene sequence: CDR1 SGHTA, CDR2 FQGNSA. CDR3 residues: CASTLGGQGNTGELFF. In DNA form, the CDR3 reads TGTGCCAGCACCCTCGGGGGACAGGGGAACACCGGGGAGCTGTTTTTT.

CDR3 sequence reads: CASSVLAGGRKDTQYF. For the CDR3, the DNA is TGTGCCAGCAGTGTCTTAGCGGGAGGGCGTAAAGATACGCAGTATTTT. The genes are TRBV28 and TRBJ2-3; 11 bases line up with TRBD2. Per germline, CDR1 MDHEN and CDR2 SYDVKM. The CDR3 loop spans 16 amino acids. V dropped 5 bases and J dropped 5; count of bases not matched to a gene: 9.